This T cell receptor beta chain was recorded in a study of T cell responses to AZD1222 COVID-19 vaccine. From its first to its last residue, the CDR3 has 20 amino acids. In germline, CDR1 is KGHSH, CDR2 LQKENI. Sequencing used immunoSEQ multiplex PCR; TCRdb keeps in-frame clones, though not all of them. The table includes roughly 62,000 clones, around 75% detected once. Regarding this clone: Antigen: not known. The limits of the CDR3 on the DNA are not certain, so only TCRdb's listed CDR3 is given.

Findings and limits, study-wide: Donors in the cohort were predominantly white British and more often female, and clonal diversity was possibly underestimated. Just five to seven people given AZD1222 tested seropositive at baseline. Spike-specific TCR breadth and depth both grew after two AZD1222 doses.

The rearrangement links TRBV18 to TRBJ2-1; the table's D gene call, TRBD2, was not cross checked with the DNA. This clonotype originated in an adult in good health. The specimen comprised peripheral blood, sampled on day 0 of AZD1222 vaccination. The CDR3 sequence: CASSLRAGGGTPSSYNEQFF.